This T cell receptor beta chain was documented in a study of T cell responses to AZD1222 COVID-19 vaccine. Profiled with immunoSEQ multiplex PCR; TCRdb holds only in-frame clones, not every one. Among about 150,000 clones listed, approximately 90% were seen once. Points from the study as a whole: Clonal diversity was possibly underestimated, and white British individuals and females predominated among donors. Repertoires in all cases were sampled only once the peak T cell response had passed.

As to this clone: Its antigen is not identified.

CDR1 SGHDN and CDR2 FVKESK come from the germline V gene. J lost 5 bases, V lost 1 base, and 0 bases had no gene match. The CDR3 is 13 amino acids. This chain links TRBV14 with TRBJ2-3; 7 bases are shared with TRBD2. The receptor was isolated from an adult in good health. Sample: peripheral blood, taken on day 0 of AZD1222 vaccination. The CDR3, as DNA: TGTGCCAGCAGCCAAGTAGCGGGAGATACGCAGTATTTT. Residues: CASSQVAGDTQYF.